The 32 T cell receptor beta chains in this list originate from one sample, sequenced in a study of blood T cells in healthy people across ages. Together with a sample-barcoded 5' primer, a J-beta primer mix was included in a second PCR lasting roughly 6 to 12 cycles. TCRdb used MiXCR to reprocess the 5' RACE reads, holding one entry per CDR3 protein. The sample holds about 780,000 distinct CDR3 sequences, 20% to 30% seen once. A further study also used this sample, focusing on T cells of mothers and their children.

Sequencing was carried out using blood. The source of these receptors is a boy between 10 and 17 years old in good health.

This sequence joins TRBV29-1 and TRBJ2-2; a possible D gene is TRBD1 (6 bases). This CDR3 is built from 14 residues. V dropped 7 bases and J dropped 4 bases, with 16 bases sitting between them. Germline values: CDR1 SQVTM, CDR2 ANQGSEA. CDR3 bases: TGCAGCGCTCTACGGACAGCGCGCACCGGGGAGCTGTTTTTT. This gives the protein CSALRTARTGELFF.

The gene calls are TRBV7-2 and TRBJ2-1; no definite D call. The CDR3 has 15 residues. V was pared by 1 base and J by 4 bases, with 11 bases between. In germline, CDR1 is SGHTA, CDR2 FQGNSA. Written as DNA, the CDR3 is TGTGCCAGCAGCTTAGGGGTAGCAGAATACAATGAGCAGTTCTTC. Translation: CASSLGVAEYNEQFF.

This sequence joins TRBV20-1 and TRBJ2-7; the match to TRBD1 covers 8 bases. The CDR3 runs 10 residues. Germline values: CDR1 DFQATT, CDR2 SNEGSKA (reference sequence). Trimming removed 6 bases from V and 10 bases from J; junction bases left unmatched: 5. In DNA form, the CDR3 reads TGCAGTGCGGCGACAGGGGCTCAGTACTTC. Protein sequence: CSAATGAQYF.

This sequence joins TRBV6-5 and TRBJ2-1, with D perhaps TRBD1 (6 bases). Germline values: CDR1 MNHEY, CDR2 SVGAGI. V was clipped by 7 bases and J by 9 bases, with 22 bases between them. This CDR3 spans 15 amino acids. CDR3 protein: CASTFSTGRNAEQFF. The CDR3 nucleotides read TGTGCCAGCACCTTTTCGACAGGTCGGAATGCTGAGCAGTTCTTC.

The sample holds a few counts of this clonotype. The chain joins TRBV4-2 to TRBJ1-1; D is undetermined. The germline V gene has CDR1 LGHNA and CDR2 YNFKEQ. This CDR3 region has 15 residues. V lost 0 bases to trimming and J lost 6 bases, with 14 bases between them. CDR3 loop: CASSQEGKGWSEAFF. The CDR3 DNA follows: TGTGCCAGCAGCCAAGAAGGGAAGGGTTGGTCTGAAGCTTTCTTT.

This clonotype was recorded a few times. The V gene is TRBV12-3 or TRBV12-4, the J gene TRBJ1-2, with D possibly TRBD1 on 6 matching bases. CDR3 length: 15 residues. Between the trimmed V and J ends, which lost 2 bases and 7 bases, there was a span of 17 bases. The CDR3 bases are TGTGCCAGCAGTTTAAGGATCGGGACGGGGGCTGGCTACACCTTC. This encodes CASSLRIGTGAGYTF.

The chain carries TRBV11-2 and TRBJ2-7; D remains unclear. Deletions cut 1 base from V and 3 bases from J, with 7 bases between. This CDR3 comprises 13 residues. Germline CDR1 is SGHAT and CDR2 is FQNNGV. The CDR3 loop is CASSLVIDYEQYF. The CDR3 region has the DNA TGTGCCAGCAGCTTAGTAATAGACTACGAGCAGTACTTC.

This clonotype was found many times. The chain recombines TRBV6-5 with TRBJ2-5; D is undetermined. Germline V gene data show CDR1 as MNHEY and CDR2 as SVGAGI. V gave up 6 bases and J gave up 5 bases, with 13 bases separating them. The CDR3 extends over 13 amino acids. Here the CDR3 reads CASSQGSGETQYF. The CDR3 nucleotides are TGTGCCAGCAGCCAAGGGTCTGGGGAGACCCAGTACTTC.

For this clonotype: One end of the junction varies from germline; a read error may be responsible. CDR3 sequence: CASSLVLGGVSADMQYF. The DNA of the CDR3 is TGTGCCAGCAGTTTAGTCCTCGGCGGCGTGAGCGCAGATATGCAGTATTTT. The chain uses TRBV12-3 or TRBV12-4 and TRBJ2-3; D not certain. CDR3 length: 17 residues.

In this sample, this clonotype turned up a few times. CDR3 sequence (DNA): TGCGCCAGCAGCTTATCCGGACTAGCGGGGAAAGAGACCCAGTACTTC. Its translation: CASSLSGLAGKETQYF. The gene calls are TRBV5-1 and TRBJ2-5; 12 nucleotides agree with TRBD2. After removal of 2 bases from V and 3 bases from J, the junction contained 5 bases not matched to a gene. The CDR3 is made up of 16 amino acids. Germline V lookup: CDR1 SGHRS, CDR2 YFSETQ.

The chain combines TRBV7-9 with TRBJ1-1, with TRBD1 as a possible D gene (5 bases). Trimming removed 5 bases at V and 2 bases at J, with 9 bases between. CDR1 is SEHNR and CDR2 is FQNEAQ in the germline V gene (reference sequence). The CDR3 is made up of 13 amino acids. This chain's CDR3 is CASSMTVNTEAFF. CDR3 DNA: TGTGCCAGCAGCATGACAGTTAACACTGAAGCTTTCTTT.

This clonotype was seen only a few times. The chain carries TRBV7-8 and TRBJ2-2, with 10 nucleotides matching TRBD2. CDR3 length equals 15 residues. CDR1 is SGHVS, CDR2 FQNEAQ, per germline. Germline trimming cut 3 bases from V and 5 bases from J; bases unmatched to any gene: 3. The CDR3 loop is CASSFLAGATGELFF. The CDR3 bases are TGTGCCAGCAGCTTTCTAGCGGGGGCGACCGGGGAGCTGTTTTTT. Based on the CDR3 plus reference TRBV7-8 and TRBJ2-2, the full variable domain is GAGVSQSPRYKVAKRGQDVALRCDPISGHVSLFWYQQALGQGPEFLTYFQNEAQLDKSGLPSDRFFAERPEGSVSTLKIQRTQQEDSAVYLCASSFLAGATGELFFGEGSRLTVL.

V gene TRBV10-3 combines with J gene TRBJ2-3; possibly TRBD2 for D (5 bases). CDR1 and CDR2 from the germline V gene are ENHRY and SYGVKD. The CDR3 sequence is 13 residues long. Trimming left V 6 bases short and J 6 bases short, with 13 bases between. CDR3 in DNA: TGTGCCATCAGATCATTATCGGGGGATACGCAGTATTTT. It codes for CAIRSLSGDTQYF.

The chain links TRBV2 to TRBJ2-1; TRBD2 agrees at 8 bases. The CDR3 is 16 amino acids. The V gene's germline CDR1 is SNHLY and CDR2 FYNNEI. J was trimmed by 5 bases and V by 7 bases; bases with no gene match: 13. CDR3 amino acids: CASIRGVTGRDNEQFF. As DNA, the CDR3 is TGTGCCAGCATCAGAGGGGTGACCGGGAGGGACAATGAGCAGTTCTTC.

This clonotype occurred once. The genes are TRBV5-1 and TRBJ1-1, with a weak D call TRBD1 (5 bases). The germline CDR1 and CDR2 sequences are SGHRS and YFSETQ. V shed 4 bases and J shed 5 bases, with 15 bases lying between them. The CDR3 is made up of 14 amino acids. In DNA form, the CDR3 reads TGCGCCAGCAGCCCCGACAGCGGTGTTACTGAAGCTTTCTTT. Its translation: CASSPDSGVTEAFF.

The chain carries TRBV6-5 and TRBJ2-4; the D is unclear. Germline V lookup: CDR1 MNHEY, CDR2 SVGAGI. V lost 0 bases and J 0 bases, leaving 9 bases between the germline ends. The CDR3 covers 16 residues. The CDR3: CASSYSVLLAKNIQYF. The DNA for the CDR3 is TGTGCCAGCAGTTACTCGGTCCTTCTAGCCAAAAACATTCAGTACTTC.

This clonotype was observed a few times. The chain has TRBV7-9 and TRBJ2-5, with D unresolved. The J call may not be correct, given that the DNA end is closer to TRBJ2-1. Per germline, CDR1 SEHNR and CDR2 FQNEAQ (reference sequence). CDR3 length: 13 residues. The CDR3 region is CASSLSGGSGQFF. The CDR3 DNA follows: TGTGCCAGCAGCTTATCAGGCGGCAGTGGGCAGTTCTTC.

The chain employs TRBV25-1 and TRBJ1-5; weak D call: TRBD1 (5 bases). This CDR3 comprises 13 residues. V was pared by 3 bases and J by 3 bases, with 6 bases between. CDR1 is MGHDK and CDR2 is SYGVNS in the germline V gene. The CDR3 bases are TGTGCCAGCAGTGAGACAGTCAATCAGCCCCAGCATTTT. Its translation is CASSETVNQPQHF.

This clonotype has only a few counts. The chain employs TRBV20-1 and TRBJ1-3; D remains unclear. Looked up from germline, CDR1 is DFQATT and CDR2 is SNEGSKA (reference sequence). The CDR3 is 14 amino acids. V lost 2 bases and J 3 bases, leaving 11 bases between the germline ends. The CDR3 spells CSARSGQLGNTIYF. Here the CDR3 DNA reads TGCAGTGCTAGAAGTGGGCAGCTTGGAAACACCATATATTTT.

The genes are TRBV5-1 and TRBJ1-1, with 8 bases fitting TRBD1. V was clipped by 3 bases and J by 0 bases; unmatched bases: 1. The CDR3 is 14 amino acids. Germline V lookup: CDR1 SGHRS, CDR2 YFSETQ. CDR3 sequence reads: CASSWGQVNTEAFF. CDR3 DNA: TGCGCCAGCAGCTGGGGACAGGTGAACACTGAAGCTTTCTTT.

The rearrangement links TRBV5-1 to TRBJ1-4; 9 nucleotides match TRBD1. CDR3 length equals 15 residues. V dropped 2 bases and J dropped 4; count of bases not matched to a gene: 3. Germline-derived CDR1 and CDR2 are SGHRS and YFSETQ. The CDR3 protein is CASSLGTGFNEKLFF. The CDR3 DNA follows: TGCGCCAGCAGCTTAGGGACAGGGTTTAATGAAAAACTGTTTTTT.

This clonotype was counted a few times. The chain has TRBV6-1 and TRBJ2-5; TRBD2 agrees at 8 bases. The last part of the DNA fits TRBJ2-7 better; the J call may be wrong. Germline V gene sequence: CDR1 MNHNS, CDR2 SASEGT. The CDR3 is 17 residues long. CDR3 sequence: CASSTTTSGELPVEQYF. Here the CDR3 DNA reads TGTGCCAGCAGTACCACTACTAGCGGAGAACTGCCGGTCGAGCAGTACTTC.

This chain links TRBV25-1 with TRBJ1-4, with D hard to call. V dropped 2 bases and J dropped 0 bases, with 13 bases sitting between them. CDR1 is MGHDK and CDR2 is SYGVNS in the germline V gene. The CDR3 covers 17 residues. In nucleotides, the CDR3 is TGTGCCAGCAGTGAAGGAAGCGTTTTTGCAACTAATGAAAAACTGTTTTTT. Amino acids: CASSEGSVFATNEKLFF.

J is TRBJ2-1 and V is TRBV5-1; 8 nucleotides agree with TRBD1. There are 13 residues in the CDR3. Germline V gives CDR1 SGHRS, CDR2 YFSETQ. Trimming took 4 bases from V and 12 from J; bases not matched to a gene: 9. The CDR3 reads CASSPADRERQFF. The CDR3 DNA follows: TGCGCCAGCAGCCCGGCGGACAGGGAACGGCAGTTCTTC.

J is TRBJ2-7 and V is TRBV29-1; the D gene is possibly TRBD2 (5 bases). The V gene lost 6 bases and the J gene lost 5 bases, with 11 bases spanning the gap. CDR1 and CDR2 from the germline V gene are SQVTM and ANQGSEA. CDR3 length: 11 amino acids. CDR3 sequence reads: CSVADWNEQYF. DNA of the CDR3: TGCAGCGTCGCGGACTGGAACGAGCAGTACTTC.

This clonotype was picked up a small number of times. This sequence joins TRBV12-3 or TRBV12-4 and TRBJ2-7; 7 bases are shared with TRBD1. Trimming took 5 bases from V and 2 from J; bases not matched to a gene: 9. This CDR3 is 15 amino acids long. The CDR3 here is CASSVGTEPAYEQYF. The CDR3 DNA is TGTGCCAGCAGTGTAGGGACAGAACCTGCCTACGAGCAGTACTTC.

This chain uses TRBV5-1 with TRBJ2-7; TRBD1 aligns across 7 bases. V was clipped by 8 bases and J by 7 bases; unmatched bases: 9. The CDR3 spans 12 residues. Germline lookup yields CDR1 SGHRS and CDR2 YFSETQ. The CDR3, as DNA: TGCGCCAGTCGACAGGGCTTGGGTGAGCAGTACTTC. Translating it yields CASRQGLGEQYF.

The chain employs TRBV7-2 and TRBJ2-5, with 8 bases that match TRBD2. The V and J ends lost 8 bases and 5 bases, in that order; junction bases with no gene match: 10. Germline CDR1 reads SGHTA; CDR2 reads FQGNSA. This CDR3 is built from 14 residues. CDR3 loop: CASQKGGGPETQYF. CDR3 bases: TGTGCCAGCCAGAAGGGCGGGGGGCCGGAGACCCAGTACTTC.

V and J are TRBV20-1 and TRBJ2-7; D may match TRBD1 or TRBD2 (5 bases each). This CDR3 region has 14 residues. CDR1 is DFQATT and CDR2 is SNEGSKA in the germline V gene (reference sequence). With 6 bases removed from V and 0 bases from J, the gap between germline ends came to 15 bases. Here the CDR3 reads CSAEVPDNSYEQYF. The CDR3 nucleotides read TGCAGTGCGGAGGTCCCGGACAACTCCTACGAGCAGTACTTC.

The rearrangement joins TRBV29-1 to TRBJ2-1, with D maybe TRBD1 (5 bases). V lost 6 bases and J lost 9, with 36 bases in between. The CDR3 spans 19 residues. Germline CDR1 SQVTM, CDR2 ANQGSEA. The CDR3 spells CSVKTEPMDLQQLNSEQFF. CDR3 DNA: TGCAGCGTCAAGACAGAGCCTATGGACCTACAACAACTCAATAGTGAGCAGTTCTTC.

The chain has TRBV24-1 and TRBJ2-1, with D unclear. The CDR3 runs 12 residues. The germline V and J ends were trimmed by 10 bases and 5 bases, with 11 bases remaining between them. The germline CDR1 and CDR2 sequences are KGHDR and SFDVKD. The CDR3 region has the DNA TGTGCCACGACCGGTCCCCACAATGAGCAGTTCTTC. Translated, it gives CATTGPHNEQFF.

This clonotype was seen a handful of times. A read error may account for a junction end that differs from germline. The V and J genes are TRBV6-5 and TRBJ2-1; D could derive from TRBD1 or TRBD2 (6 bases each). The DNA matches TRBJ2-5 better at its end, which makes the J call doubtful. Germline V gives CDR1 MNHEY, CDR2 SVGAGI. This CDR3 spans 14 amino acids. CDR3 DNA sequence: TGTACCAGCAGTTCCTCCAGGGGAGGAGAGACCCAGTACTTC. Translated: CTSSSSRGGETQYF.